These 9 T cell receptor beta chains share one sample of origin, sequenced in a study of cytomegalovirus exposure and HLA in healthy donors. Primers included in the PCR were 60 Vbeta and 13 Jbeta primers. Measured with immunoSEQ multiplex PCR; TCRdb has only the in-frame clones, and not every one. The table has around 130,000 clones, approximately 8.7% seen once; the top ten hold about 5.5%. Sequencing was performed on PBMCs. The receptors shown here come from a man aged 35-49 years in good health and CMV-seronegative.

The CDR3, as DNA: TGCGCCAGCAGCCCTAGCGGGGGTAGCACAGATACGCAGTATTTT. Translated: CASSPSGGSTDTQYF. V is TRBV4-1 and J is TRBJ2-3, with TRBD2 matching over 10 bases. In germline, CDR1 is MGHRA, CDR2 YSYEKL. There are 15 residues in the CDR3. The ends lost 4 bases at V and 0 bases at J; junction bases unmatched: 1.

The chain carries TRBV11-2 and TRBJ2-7; 10 bases match TRBD1. V was clipped by 0 bases and J by 0 bases; unmatched bases: 5. This CDR3 comprises 17 residues. CDR1 is SGHAT, CDR2 FQNNGV, per germline. The DNA of the CDR3 is TGTGCCAGCAGCTTAGATTGGGGACAGGGGCCCTCCTACGAGCAGTACTTC. Its translation: CASSLDWGQGPSYEQYF.

This clone turned up a few times. V is TRBV6-1 and J is TRBJ1-5; possible D gene TRBD1, 6 bases. V shed 5 bases and J shed 2 bases, with 13 bases lying between them. Per germline, CDR1 MNHNS and CDR2 SASEGT. The CDR3 is made up of 15 amino acids. The DNA for the CDR3 is TGTGCCAGCAGTACCCGAGGACAGCGCAATCAGCCCCAGCATTTT. Its translation is CASSTRGQRNQPQHF.

This clone was detected a few times. The chain joins TRBV6-1 to TRBJ1-1; D is possibly TRBD1 (5 bases). The CDR3 spans 14 residues. Trimming cost V 7 bases and J 0 bases, with 12 bases left between them. CDR1 is MNHNS and CDR2 is SASEGT in the germline V gene. CDR3 sequence: CASNWSGMNTEAFF. The DNA for the CDR3 is TGTGCCAGCAATTGGTCAGGGATGAACACTGAAGCTTTCTTT.

The chain uses TRBV11-2 and TRBJ1-2, with 7 positions matching TRBD1. V was clipped by 3 bases and J by 4 bases; unmatched bases: 2. Germline CDR1 is SGHAT and CDR2 is FQNNGV. The CDR3 covers 13 residues. CDR3 amino acids: CASSFGDSYGYTF. The DNA for the CDR3 is TGTGCCAGCAGCTTCGGGGACAGCTATGGCTACACCTTC. Variable domain in full (rest from reference TRBV11-2 and TRBJ1-2): EAGVAQSPRYKIIEKRQSVAFWCNPISGHATLYWYQQILGQGPKLLIQFQNNGVVDDSQLPKDRFSAERLKGVDSTLKIQPAKLEDSAVYLCASSFGDSYGYTFGSGTRLTVV.

This sequence joins TRBV19 and TRBJ1-6; D gene ambiguous. CDR1 is LNHDA and CDR2 is SQIVND in the germline V gene (reference sequence). V lost 2 bases, J lost 5 bases, and 7 bases lay in between. This CDR3 has 14 amino acids. The CDR3 coding sequence is TGTGCCAGTAGTATAAGACATGATAATTCACCCCTCCACTTT. As protein: CASSIRHDNSPLHF.

The rearrangement joins TRBV6-6 to TRBJ2-7; TRBD2 is a possible D gene (6 bases). V lost 0 bases and J lost 1, with 13 bases in between. The CDR3 covers 16 residues. From germline, CDR1 is MNHNY and CDR2 SVGAGI (reference sequence). CDR3 amino acids: CASSYSGTSLSYEQYF. The DNA for the CDR3 is TGTGCCAGCAGTTACTCCGGGACTTCTCTTTCCTACGAGCAGTACTTC.

The V and J genes are TRBV4-1 and TRBJ2-1, with D perhaps matching TRBD2 (6 bases). Deletions cut 7 bases from V and 7 bases from J, with 20 bases between. The CDR3 is 15 residues long. Germline CDR1 is MGHRA and CDR2 is YSYEKL. The CDR3 nucleotides read TGCGCCAGCACCCCCGGCGGGGACCTGGGAAATGAGCAGTTCTTC. Translating it yields CASTPGGDLGNEQFF.

V and J are TRBV9 and TRBJ1-2; D possibly corresponds to TRBD1 (5 bases). The germline V and J ends were trimmed by 3 bases and 6 bases, with 18 bases remaining between them. The length of the CDR3 is 15 residues. Germline V gives CDR1 SGDLS, CDR2 YYNGEE. CDR3 protein: CASSAGWVDSDGYTF. The CDR3 coding sequence is TGTGCCAGCAGCGCAGGGTGGGTTGATTCGGATGGCTACACCTTC.